Each of the 2 T cell receptor beta chains below was sequenced from the same sample in a study of identical twins. MiXCR, run by TCRdb on the 5' RACE reads, gives a single entry per CDR3 protein. The table includes 210,000 or so distinct CDR3 sequences, 15% detected once. These records were also assigned to another study, of T cells expressing NK-cell markers.

Sample: CD8+ T cells sorted from blood. These TCRs come from a woman aged 18-29 years in good health.

This clonotype was seen more than once but under ten times. The rearrangement uses TRBV7-3 and TRBJ2-1; D possibly corresponds to TRBD1 (5 bases). This CDR3 is 13 amino acids long. Looked up from germline, CDR1 is SGHTA and CDR2 is FQGTGA. Trimming removed 7 bases at V and 5 bases at J, with 12 bases between. The CDR3 reads CASTTGRNNEQFF. CDR3 bases: TGTGCCAGCACCACAGGCAGGAACAATGAGCAGTTCTTC.

This clonotype turned up a few times. The genes are TRBV30 and TRBJ2-7; no definite D call. The V gene's germline CDR1 is GTSNPN and CDR2 SVGIG (reference sequence). The CDR3 is made up of 11 amino acids. The ends were cut back, 5 bases at V and 3 bases at J, with 8 bases in the middle. The CDR3 spells CAWVSGYEQYF. Written as DNA, the CDR3 is TGTGCCTGGGTGTCAGGCTACGAGCAGTACTTC. Full variable domain (outside the CDR3, taken from reference TRBV30 and TRBJ2-7): SQTIHQWPATLVQPVGSPLSLECTVEGTSNPNLYWYRQAAGRGLQLLFYSVGIGQISSEVPQNLSASRPQDRQFILSSKKLLLSDSGFYLCAWVSGYEQYFGPGTRLTVT.